This T cell receptor beta chain was found in a study of blood T cell repertoires in COVID-19. Turning to the study itself: Donors in the United States, Italy and Spain gave samples during acute or convalescent COVID-19. The analysed material was cDNA or gDNA that came from T cells, B-cell-depleted T cells, or PBMCs.

Authors' analysis steps: Using reference gene primer amplification, nucleated cell counts were estimated. Clones were sequenced by immunoSEQ multiplex PCR, and TCRdb holds only the in-frame ones, with some missing. V, J and clone size derive from that table, while D and trimming were established from the DNA sequence. The top ten clones hold about 7% of a sample with around 99,000 clones, 84% of them seen once. This CDR3 has 14 amino acids. V and J are TRBV7-5 and TRBJ2-5; the table's D call, TRBD2, has no DNA check behind it. TRBV7-5 represents a pseudogene. The sequenced material came from peripheral blood. This TCR derives from a woman between 50 and 59 years old with acute or convalescent COVID-19. CDR3 amino acids: CARSQSGTKETQYF. In nucleotides, the CDR3 is TGTGCCAGAAGCCAATCCGGGACTAAAGAGACCCAGTACTTC.